These 19 T cell receptor beta chains share one sample of origin, sequenced in a study of blood T cell repertoires in COVID-19. The assay was immunoSEQ multiplex PCR, and TCRdb's table has in-frame clones only and misses some. The table lists tens of thousands of clones, roughly 91% of them singletons. The sample consisted of PBMCs or T cells enriched from blood (not recorded which). The receptors come from a middle-aged woman who had recovered from COVID-19.

The genes are TRBV29-1 and TRBJ1-3; D unresolved. The CDR3 runs 13 residues. Trimming left V 0 bases short and J 4 bases short, with 7 bases between. The V gene's germline CDR1 is SQVTM and CDR2 ANQGSEA. The CDR3 loop is CSVEEGGGNTIYF. The CDR3 DNA reads as TGCAGCGTTGAAGAAGGAGGAGGAAACACCATATATTTT.

The chain couples TRBV27 to TRBJ2-7, with TRBD2 matching 9 bases. Losses at the gene ends were 8 bases for V and 3 bases for J; bases not matched to a gene: 5. Germline V gene sequence: CDR1 MNHEY, CDR2 SMNVEV (reference sequence). The CDR3 has 13 amino acids. CDR3 nucleotides: TGTGCCAGCGCGCGGGGGGGTGGCTACGAGCAGTACTTC. Amino acids: CASARGGGYEQYF.

The chain recombines TRBV19 with TRBJ2-3; possible D gene TRBD2, 7 bases. Germline V gives CDR1 LNHDA, CDR2 SQIVND (reference sequence). V lost 2 bases, J lost 5 bases, and 11 bases lay in between. CDR3 size: 14 residues. CDR3 amino acids: CASSIRGGGDTQYF. The CDR3 DNA is TGTGCCAGTAGTATAAGGGGGGGAGGAGATACGCAGTATTTT. Full variable domain (rest looked up from reference TRBV19 and TRBJ2-3): DGGITQSPKYLFRKEGQNVTLSCEQNLNHDAMYWYRQDPGQGLRLIYYSQIVNDFQKGDIAEGYSVSREKKESFPLTVTSAQKNPTAFYLCASSIRGGGDTQYFGPGTRLTVL.

The J gene is TRBJ2-3, the V gene TRBV19; 7 positions match TRBD2. The CDR3 is made up of 14 amino acids. With V trimmed by 3 bases and J by 4 bases, 4 bases remained unmatched. The germline CDR1 and CDR2 sequences are LNHDA and SQIVND (reference sequence). As DNA, the CDR3 is TGTGCCAGTAGTATTAGTCTAGCGGCAGATACGCAGTATTTT. Amino acid sequence: CASSISLAADTQYF.

V usage is TRBV20-1 and J usage is TRBJ2-7; D perhaps matches TRBD1 (6 bases). The CDR3 is made up of 11 amino acids. CDR1 and CDR2 from the germline V gene are DFQATT and SNEGSKA (reference sequence). V was clipped by 7 bases and J by 5 bases, with 12 bases between them. CDR3 sequence: CSGAGVNEQYF. CDR3 DNA: TGCAGTGGGGCAGGGGTGAACGAGCAGTACTTC.

The chain joins TRBV5-4 to TRBJ2-3; 12 bases align to TRBD2. Germline V CDR1 and CDR2: SGHNT, YYREEE (reference sequence). Germline trimming cut 3 bases from V and 7 bases from J; bases unmatched to any gene: 6. The CDR3 covers 15 residues. In DNA, the CDR3 is TGTGCCAGCAGCTCTAGCGGGGGGGCCCAGTATACGCAGTATTTT. Translation gives CASSSSGGAQYTQYF.

V usage is TRBV2 and J usage is TRBJ2-3; tentatively, D is TRBD1 (5 bases). Germline CDR1 is SNHLY and CDR2 is FYNNEI. The V and J ends lost 5 bases and 0 bases respectively, with 9 bases between them. The CDR3 covers 14 residues. In nucleotides, the CDR3 is TGTGCCAGCAGTCTAGACAGTAGCACAGATACGCAGTATTTT. As protein: CASSLDSSTDTQYF.

This chain links TRBV19 with TRBJ2-5; 7 bases are a match to TRBD2. V was clipped by 3 bases and J by 4 bases; unmatched bases: 5. The CDR3 covers 14 residues. Per the germline V gene, CDR1 is LNHDA and CDR2 is SQIVND (reference sequence). The DNA of the CDR3 is TGTGCCAGTAGTATCGGGGGAGGGTCAGAGACCCAGTACTTC. Its translation is CASSIGGGSETQYF.

The chain uses TRBV7-9 and TRBJ2-2, with D maybe TRBD2 (6 bases). The CDR3 contains 15 residues. Germline V gene data show CDR1 as SEHNR and CDR2 as FQNEAQ (reference sequence). V was clipped by 3 bases and J by 4 bases, with 12 bases between them. The CDR3 DNA sequence: TGTGCCAGCAGCTTTCCGCAGGGAGGCACCGGGGAGCTGTTTTTT. It is translated as CASSFPQGGTGELFF.

J is TRBJ1-3 and V is TRBV15, with D tentatively TRBD1 (5 bases). The ends were cut back, 1 base at V and 1 base at J, with 8 bases in the middle. This CDR3 region has 15 residues. Germline values: CDR1 LNHNV, CDR2 YYDKDF (reference sequence). CDR3 DNA sequence: TGTGCCACCAGCAGAGGGGGCCCATCTGGAAACACCATATATTTT. It encodes CATSRGGPSGNTIYF.

V gene TRBV5-1 combines with J gene TRBJ1-5, with a weak D call TRBD1 (6 bases). Germline CDR1 reads SGHRS; CDR2 reads YFSETQ. V lost 2 bases and J lost 1, with 10 bases in between. There are 15 residues in the CDR3. DNA for the CDR3: TGCGCCAGCAGCTTACAGGGTGGGAGCAATCAGCCCCAGCATTTT. This encodes CASSLQGGSNQPQHF.

This clone was seen a few times. The gene calls are TRBV27 and TRBJ1-1; 7 bases align to TRBD1. CDR3 length: 14 amino acids. The V gene's germline CDR1 is MNHEY and CDR2 SMNVEV (reference sequence). J lost 5 bases, V lost 5 bases, and 8 bases had no gene match. CDR3 loop: CASSIQGVKTEAFF. In DNA, the CDR3 is TGTGCCAGCAGTATCCAGGGGGTAAAGACTGAAGCTTTCTTT.

This rearrangement joins TRBV25-1 to TRBJ2-1, with D perhaps matching TRBD1 (5 bases). Looked up from germline, CDR1 is MGHDK and CDR2 is SYGVNS. Deletions cut 4 bases from V and 4 bases from J, with 8 bases between. The CDR3 loop spans 13 amino acids. This CDR3 reads CASSGQGYNEQFF. For the CDR3, the DNA is TGTGCCAGCAGTGGTCAGGGATACAATGAGCAGTTCTTC.

CDR3: CASSPAGQVDGYTF. The CDR3 DNA follows: TGTGCCAGTAGTCCGGCGGGACAGGTGGATGGCTACACCTTC. This chain uses TRBV19 with TRBJ1-2; 8 bases are shared with TRBD1. The V segment lost 5 bases and the J segment 6 bases; nucleotides outside the gene matches: 8. This CDR3 comprises 14 residues. Germline V CDR1 and CDR2: LNHDA, SQIVND (reference sequence).

The chain employs TRBV19 and TRBJ1-1; D not certain. The V gene lost 8 bases and the J gene lost 5 bases, with 15 bases spanning the gap. Germline CDR1 LNHDA, CDR2 SQIVND (reference sequence). This CDR3 has 13 residues. CDR3 loop: CASADTTWTEAFF. The CDR3 coding sequence is TGTGCCAGTGCCGACACGACATGGACTGAAGCTTTCTTT.

The V and J genes are TRBV7-2 and TRBJ2-1, with D perhaps TRBD2 (6 bases). Germline assignment: CDR1 SGHTA and CDR2 FQGNSA. The CDR3 is made up of 13 amino acids. V was clipped by 0 bases and J by 7 bases, with 7 bases between them. CDR3 protein: CASSLARENEQFF. CDR3 coding DNA: TGTGCCAGCAGCTTAGCACGGGAGAATGAGCAGTTCTTC.

This sequence joins TRBV9 and TRBJ2-2; the D is unclear. Trimming shortened V by 0 bases and J by 3 bases, and 9 bases separated the two germline ends. There are 15 residues in the CDR3. Germline CDR1 SGDLS, CDR2 YYNGEE. The CDR3 sequence: CASSVVPVHTGELFF. DNA for the CDR3: TGTGCCAGCAGCGTAGTCCCAGTTCACACCGGGGAGCTGTTTTTT.

The rearrangement joins TRBV6-5 to TRBJ2-7; 7 positions agree with TRBD1. Trimming at V came to 4 bases and at J to 2 bases, leaving 11 bases not matched to a gene. Germline values: CDR1 MNHEY, CDR2 SVGAGI. This CDR3 contains 16 residues. CDR3 sequence (DNA): TGTGCCAGCAGTTCTCCCTCGAGGGGGCCGACCTACGAGCAGTACTTC. Protein product: CASSSPSRGPTYEQYF.

The sample holds a few counts of this clone. This chain's CDR3 is CASSKARAKNIQYF. The CDR3, as DNA: TGTGCCAGCAGCAAAGCCAGGGCCAAAAACATTCAGTACTTC. The rearrangement joins TRBV21-1 to TRBJ2-4; the table gives TRBD1 as D, unverified against the DNA. TRBV21-1 is a recognized pseudogene. The CDR3 sequence is 14 residues long.